Below are 29 T cell receptor beta chains sequenced from a single sample in a study of shared clonotypes between healthy human individuals (TCRdb year 2020). To prepare the library, the immunoSEQ multiplex PCR assay was applied. In TCRdb, the immuneACCESS table is reduced to in-frame sequences with V and J assigned. These tables do not hold every clone; where another copy was compared, an unresolved V gene accounts for under half, and the others remain unexplained. In this sample the table shows about 79,000 clones, roughly two thirds of which occur a single time. The ten largest clones capture roughly 56% of the sample. Sequenced material: memory CD8+ T cells sorted from blood. Taken with the paper, the label for cell subset or site translates to: CD45RO+ cells pooled with CCR7-negative TemRA cells. The receptors stem from a man aged 30-40 years in good health.

The chain is built from TRBV7-8 and TRBJ2-5; D unclear. The CDR3 has 14 amino acids. Germline CDR1 reads SGHVS; CDR2 reads FQNEAQ. V lost 2 bases and J lost 3, with 10 bases in between. In DNA form, the CDR3 reads TGTGCCAGCAGCTTACCAAATCGCGAAGAGACCCAGTACTTC. It encodes CASSLPNREETQYF.

The rearrangement uses TRBV28 and TRBJ1-2; no reliable D call. CDR1 and CDR2 (germline): MDHEN, SYDVKM. CDR3 length: 11 amino acids. Trimming pared 6 bases from V and 3 bases from J, leaving 5 bases between. The CDR3 DNA reads TGTGCCAGCAGGGAGTACTATGGCTACACCTTC. Its protein is CASREYYGYTF.

The chain uses TRBV5-4 and TRBJ2-1, with a possible D match to TRBD2 (5 bases). The CDR3 is 13 amino acids. The V gene's germline CDR1 is SGHNT and CDR2 YYREEE (reference sequence). V was cut by 2 bases and J by 9 bases, with 12 bases left in between. The CDR3 DNA sequence: TGTGCCAGCAGCTTTGAACTAGTTACTGAGCAGTTCTTC. Translation: CASSFELVTEQFF.

The chain is built from TRBV2 and TRBJ1-1, with 11 bases that match TRBD1. CDR1 SNHLY and CDR2 FYNNEI come from the germline V gene. V gave up 5 bases and J gave up 9 bases; unmatched junction bases: 8. The CDR3 contains 14 residues. The CDR3 loop is CASSQTGTGGKAFF. In DNA form, the CDR3 reads TGTGCCAGCAGTCAAACCGGGACAGGGGGGAAAGCTTTCTTT.

J is TRBJ2-3 and V is TRBV4-1; no definite D call. Germline CDR1 is MGHRA and CDR2 is YSYEKL. The CDR3 length is 17 residues. V lost 3 bases, J lost 4 bases, and 20 bases lay in between. The CDR3 nucleotides read TGCGCCAGCAGCCACGTCGGCCGGAGACGTGACGCAGATACGCAGTATTTT. Amino acids: CASSHVGRRRDADTQYF.

The rearrangement joins TRBV28 to TRBJ1-5, with 7 bases fitting TRBD1. This CDR3 has 15 amino acids. Per the germline V gene, CDR1 is MDHEN and CDR2 is SYDVKM. V trimming: 5 bases; J trimming: 5 bases; junction bases outside the gene matches: 9. The CDR3 region is CASSPDRAVDQPQHF. The CDR3 nucleotides read TGTGCCAGCAGTCCCGACAGGGCCGTTGATCAGCCCCAGCATTTT. The full variable domain, rest sourced from reference TRBV28 and TRBJ1-5, is DVKVTQSSRYLVKRTGEKVFLECVQDMDHENMFWYRQDPGLGLRLIYFSYDVKMKEKGDIPEGYSVSREKKERFSLILESASTNQTSMYLCASSPDRAVDQPQHFGDGTRLSIL.

The chain uses TRBV7-8 and TRBJ2-7; TRBD2 matches 10 bases. Germline lookup yields CDR1 SGHVS and CDR2 FQNEAQ. With V trimmed by 3 bases and J by 1 base, 18 bases remained unmatched. The CDR3 length is 20 residues. As DNA, the CDR3 is TGTGCCAGCAGCTTCCTCCCTGATACAGCGGGAGGGCCGAAGTCCTACGAGCAGTACTTC. Residues: CASSFLPDTAGGPKSYEQYF.

The rearrangement uses TRBV6-4 and TRBJ1-2; 9 bases agree with TRBD1. This CDR3 contains 14 residues. Germline-derived CDR1 and CDR2 are MRHNA and SNTAGT. V lost 0 bases to trimming and J lost 4 bases; unmatched junction nucleotides: 0. DNA of the CDR3: TGTGCCAGCAGTGACTCGACAGGGGGCTATGGCTACACCTTC. Translation gives CASSDSTGGYGYTF.

The CDR3, as DNA: TGTGCCAGCAGCTTGGAACTAGCGGGAGGTGGTGAGCAGTTCTTC. It is translated as CASSLELAGGGEQFF. The rearrangement links TRBV5-4 to TRBJ2-1; TRBD2 matches 12 bases. Germline CDR1 is SGHNT and CDR2 is YYREEE (reference sequence). CDR3 length: 15 amino acids. The ends lost 0 bases at V and 9 bases at J; junction bases unmatched: 4.

DNA for the CDR3: TGTGCCAGCAGTAAACAGGGGGCGTTCTACGAGCAGTACTTC. Encoded protein: CASSKQGAFYEQYF. The rearrangement joins TRBV6-5 to TRBJ2-7; 9 bases map to TRBD1. V shed 5 bases and J 3 bases; nucleotides not matched to a gene: 5. The CDR3 runs 14 residues. CDR1 is MNHEY and CDR2 is SVGAGI in the germline V gene.

The chain employs TRBV6-4 and TRBJ2-1, with D perhaps TRBD2 (6 bases). Looked up from germline, CDR1 is MRHNA and CDR2 is SNTAGT. V was shortened by 2 bases and J by 6 bases, with 14 bases between the two germline ends. This CDR3 has 15 residues. DNA for the CDR3: TGTGCCAGCAGTGACGAGGAGGGAGGCGGCAATGAGCAGTTCTTC. Translation: CASSDEEGGGNEQFF.

The rearrangement links TRBV27 to TRBJ2-1; 9 bases map to TRBD2. With 5 bases clipped from V and 3 bases from J, the junction kept 8 bases outside the gene matches. The CDR3 length is 16 residues. Germline loops: CDR1 MNHEY, CDR2 SMNVEV (reference sequence). The CDR3 nucleotides read TGTGCCAGCAGTCGATTAACTAGCGGGCTCTACAATGAGCAGTTCTTC. Translation: CASSRLTSGLYNEQFF.

This clone was counted a few times. CDR3 sequence reads: CASSESPQGSGNTIYF. CDR3 nucleotides: TGTGCCAGCAGTGAAAGCCCACAGGGGTCAGGAAACACCATATATTTT. The rearrangement links TRBV25-1 to TRBJ1-3; 7 bases are a match to TRBD1. CDR1 and CDR2 from the germline V gene are MGHDK and SYGVNS. V gave up 2 bases and J gave up 4 bases; unmatched junction bases: 8. The CDR3 has 16 residues.

This clone showed up many times. This chain joins TRBV11-2 and TRBJ2-7; possible D gene TRBD1, 5 bases. Germline CDR1 and CDR2: SGHAT and FQNNGV. Trimming shortened V by 0 bases and J by 3 bases, and 12 bases separated the two germline ends. This CDR3 has 15 amino acids. The CDR3 nucleotides read TGTGCCAGCAGCTTAGATCGACCAGGGAACTACGAGCAGTACTTC. Its protein is CASSLDRPGNYEQYF.

This clone came up a few times. V and J are TRBV5-1 and TRBJ1-2, with TRBD1 identical over 10 bases. The V segment lost 4 bases and the J segment 2 bases; nucleotides outside the gene matches: 5. This CDR3 is 15 amino acids long. In germline, CDR1 is SGHRS, CDR2 YFSETQ. The CDR3 protein is CASSQGQGINYGYTF. CDR3 sequence (DNA): TGCGCCAGCAGCCAGGGACAGGGGATAAACTATGGCTACACCTTC.

This chain connects TRBV19 to TRBJ2-7, with a weak D call TRBD1 (6 bases). The V and J ends lost 10 bases and 0 bases respectively, with 19 bases between them. From germline, CDR1 is LNHDA and CDR2 SQIVND (reference sequence). The CDR3 contains 15 residues. CDR3 sequence: CATARQDNPSYEQYF. The CDR3 nucleotides read TGTGCCACTGCCAGACAGGATAACCCCTCCTACGAGCAGTACTTC.

The chain has TRBV6-6 and TRBJ2-7, with D tentatively TRBD2 (5 bases). The CDR3 totals 12 residues. Germline assignment: CDR1 MNHNY and CDR2 SVGAGI (reference sequence). V shed 6 bases and J shed 3 bases, with 9 bases lying between them. CDR3 protein: CASRGVDYEQYF. CDR3 bases: TGTGCCAGCAGGGGAGTAGACTACGAGCAGTACTTC.

This rearrangement joins TRBV11-2 to TRBJ2-3; D not resolved. CDR1 and CDR2 (germline): SGHAT, FQNNGV. This CDR3 region has 12 residues. V lost 6 bases and J lost 6, with 10 bases in between. CDR3 in amino acids: CASSIGRDTQYF. CDR3 coding DNA: TGTGCCAGCAGTATAGGTCGCGATACGCAGTATTTT.

The gene calls are TRBV6-5 and TRBJ2-5; TRBD2 agrees at 8 bases. This CDR3 has 14 amino acids. The trim removed 6 bases at V and 5 bases at J, leaving 8 bases unmatched. Germline CDR1 MNHEY, CDR2 SVGAGI. DNA of the CDR3: TGTGCCAGCAGCGCGGGGGGCCGGACGGAGACCCAGTACTTC. Translation gives CASSAGGRTETQYF.

In DNA, the CDR3 is TGTGCCAGTAGTCCGGGCACCGGGGGCTACGAGCAGTACTTC. As protein: CASSPGTGGYEQYF. This chain joins TRBV19 and TRBJ2-7, with a possible D match to TRBD2 (6 bases). Germline V CDR1 and CDR2: LNHDA, SQIVND (reference sequence). Between the trimmed V and J ends, which lost 5 bases and 3 bases, there was a span of 14 bases. This CDR3 contains 14 residues.

This clone was seen more than once but under ten times. J is TRBJ1-1 and V is TRBV11-2; D is unresolved. CDR3 length equals 13 residues. From germline, CDR1 is SGHAT and CDR2 FQNNGV. V lost 1 base, J lost 1 base, and 4 bases lay in between. The CDR3 DNA is TGTGCCAGCAGCTTAGGGGGGAACACTGAAGCTTTCTTT. Translating it yields CASSLGGNTEAFF.

This clone was observed a handful of times. The V and J genes are TRBV2 and TRBJ2-7; D call uncertain. CDR3 size: 11 residues. Deletions cut 8 bases from V and 4 bases from J, with 9 bases between. Germline CDR1 SNHLY, CDR2 FYNNEI. DNA of the CDR3: TGTGCCAGCGTATACGGTTACGAGCAGTACTTC. Residues: CASVYGYEQYF.

V and J are TRBV7-9 and TRBJ1-5; D gene unclear. The CDR3 runs 13 residues. V was shortened by 5 bases and J by 1 base, with 6 bases between the two germline ends. CDR1 is SEHNR, CDR2 FQNEAQ, per germline (reference sequence). The CDR3 protein is CASSAYSNQPQHF. The CDR3 region has the DNA TGTGCCAGCAGCGCATACAGCAATCAGCCCCAGCATTTT.

The rearrangement joins TRBV10-3 to TRBJ2-3, with 8 nucleotides matching TRBD2. Germline V gives CDR1 ENHRY, CDR2 SYGVKD. The V gene end was trimmed by 3 bases and the J gene end by 1 base; junction bases not matched to a gene: 0. The CDR3 has 14 residues. CDR3 sequence: CAISDGGGTDTQYF. In DNA form, the CDR3 reads TGTGCCATCAGTGACGGGGGGGGCACAGATACGCAGTATTTT.

This clone showed up just once. The genes are TRBV16 and TRBJ2-7, with 8 bases identical to TRBD2. The CDR3 runs to 16 residues. With 3 bases clipped from V and 5 bases from J, the junction kept 12 bases outside the gene matches. Looked up from germline, CDR1 is KGHSY and CDR2 is FQNENV. In nucleotides, the CDR3 is TGTGCCAGCAGCCACTCGGAGGAAGCGGGAGTCCACGAGCAGTACTTC. Translation gives CASSHSEEAGVHEQYF.

The chain links TRBV10-3 to TRBJ2-7; D uncertain. Between the trimmed V and J ends, which lost 3 bases and 0 bases, there was a span of 0 bases. From germline, CDR1 is ENHRY and CDR2 SYGVKD. CDR3 length: 11 residues. The CDR3 reads CAISDSYEQYF. The DNA for the CDR3 is TGTGCCATCAGTGACTCCTACGAGCAGTACTTC.

This chain uses TRBV4-1 with TRBJ2-7, with D possibly TRBD2 on 5 matching bases. There are 12 residues in the CDR3. V was cut by 1 base and J by 8 bases, with 9 bases left in between. CDR1 is MGHRA, CDR2 YSYEKL, per germline. In nucleotides, the CDR3 is TGCGCCAGCAGCCAAGTTTCCGGGAAGCAGTACTTC. It translates to CASSQVSGKQYF.

The V call is TRBV7-2, the J call TRBJ2-1; 8 bases match TRBD1. CDR3 length equals 19 residues. Germline values: CDR1 SGHTA, CDR2 FQGNSA. Losses at the gene ends were 0 bases for V and 4 bases for J; bases not matched to a gene: 14. The CDR3 spells CASSLAVGRGLQVYNEQFF. In nucleotides, the CDR3 is TGTGCCAGCAGCTTAGCGGTGGGCAGGGGGCTTCAAGTATACAATGAGCAGTTCTTC. The full variable domain, completed using reference TRBV7-2 and TRBJ2-1, is GAGVSQSPSNKVTEKGKDVELRCDPISGHTALYWYRQSLGQGLEFLIYFQGNSAPDKSGLPSDRFSAERTGGSVSTLTIQRTQQEDSAVYLCASSLAVGRGLQVYNEQFFGPGTRLTVL.

This clone was detected only a few times. V usage is TRBV4-2 and J usage is TRBJ1-5, with D hard to call. The V end was cut by 0 bases, the J end by 7 bases, with 7 bases between. The length of the CDR3 is 13 residues. CDR1 and CDR2 (germline): LGHNA, YNFKEQ. The CDR3 nucleotides read TGTGCCAGCAGCCAAGATGTTGAACAGCCCCAGCATTTT. This translates into CASSQDVEQPQHF.